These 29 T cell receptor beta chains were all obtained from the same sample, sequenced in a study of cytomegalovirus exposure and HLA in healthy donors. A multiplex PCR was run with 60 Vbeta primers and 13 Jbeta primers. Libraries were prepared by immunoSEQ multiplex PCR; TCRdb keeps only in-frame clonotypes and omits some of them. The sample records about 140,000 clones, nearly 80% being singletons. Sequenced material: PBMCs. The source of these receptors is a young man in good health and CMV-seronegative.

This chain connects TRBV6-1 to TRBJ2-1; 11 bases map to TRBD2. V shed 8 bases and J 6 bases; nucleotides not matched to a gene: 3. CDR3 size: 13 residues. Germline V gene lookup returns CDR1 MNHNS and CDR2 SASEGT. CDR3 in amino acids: CASGTSGFNEQFF. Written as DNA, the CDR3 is TGTGCCAGCGGGACTAGCGGATTCAATGAGCAGTTCTTC.

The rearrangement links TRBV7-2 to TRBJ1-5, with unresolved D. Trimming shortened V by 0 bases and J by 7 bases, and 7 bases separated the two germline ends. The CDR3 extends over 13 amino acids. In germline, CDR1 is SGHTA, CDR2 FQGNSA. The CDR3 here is CASSLATGQPQHF. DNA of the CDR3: TGTGCCAGCAGCTTAGCAACGGGGCAGCCCCAGCATTTT.

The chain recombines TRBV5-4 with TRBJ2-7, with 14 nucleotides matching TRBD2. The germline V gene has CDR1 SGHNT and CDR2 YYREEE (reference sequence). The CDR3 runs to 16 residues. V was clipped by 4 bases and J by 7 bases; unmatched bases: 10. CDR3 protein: CASSPIRLAGGEEQYF. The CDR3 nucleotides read TGTGCCAGCAGCCCCATCCGACTAGCGGGAGGGGAGGAGCAGTACTTC.

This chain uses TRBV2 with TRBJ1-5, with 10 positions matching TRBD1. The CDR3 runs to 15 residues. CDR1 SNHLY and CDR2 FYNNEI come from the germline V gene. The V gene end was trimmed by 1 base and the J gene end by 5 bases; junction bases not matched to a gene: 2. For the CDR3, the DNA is TGTGCCAGCAGTGAAGGACAGGGGGCCTATCAGCCCCAGCATTTT. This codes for CASSEGQGAYQPQHF.

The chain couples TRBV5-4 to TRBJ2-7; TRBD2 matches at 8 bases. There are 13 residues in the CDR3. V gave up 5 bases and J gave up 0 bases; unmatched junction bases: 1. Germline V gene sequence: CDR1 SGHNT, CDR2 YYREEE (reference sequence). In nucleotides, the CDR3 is TGTGCCAGCAGGGGGACTAGCTCCTACGAGCAGTACTTC. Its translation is CASRGTSSYEQYF.

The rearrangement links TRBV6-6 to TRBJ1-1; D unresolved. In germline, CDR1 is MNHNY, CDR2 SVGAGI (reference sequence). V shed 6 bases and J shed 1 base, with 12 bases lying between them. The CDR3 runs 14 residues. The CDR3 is CASRPGSSNTEAFF. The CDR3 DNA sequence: TGTGCCAGCAGGCCCGGGTCCTCGAACACTGAAGCTTTCTTT.

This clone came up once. The CDR3 region has the DNA TGTGCCACTCGATCTCAGGGGGGTCGCACTGAAGCTTTCTTT. Translation gives CATRSQGGRTEAFF. The chain links TRBV25-1 to TRBJ1-1; TRBD1 aligns across 7 bases. CDR1 and CDR2 from the germline V gene are MGHDK and SYGVNS. Trimming removed 10 bases from V and 4 bases from J; junction bases left unmatched: 12. CDR3 size: 14 residues.

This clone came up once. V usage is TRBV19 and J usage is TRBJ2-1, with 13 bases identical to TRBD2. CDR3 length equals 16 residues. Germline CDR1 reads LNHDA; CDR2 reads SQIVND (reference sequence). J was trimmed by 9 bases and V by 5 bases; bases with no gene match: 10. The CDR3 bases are TGTGCCAGTAGTCACCTGACTAGCGGGGGGCCCCCTGAGCAGTTCTTC. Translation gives CASSHLTSGGPPEQFF.

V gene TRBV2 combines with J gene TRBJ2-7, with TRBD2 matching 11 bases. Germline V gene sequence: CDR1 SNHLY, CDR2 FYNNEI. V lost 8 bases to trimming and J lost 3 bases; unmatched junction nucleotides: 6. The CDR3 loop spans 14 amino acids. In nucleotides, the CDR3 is TGTGCCAGCTCACTAGCGGGAGTTGACTACGAGCAGTACTTC. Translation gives CASSLAGVDYEQYF.

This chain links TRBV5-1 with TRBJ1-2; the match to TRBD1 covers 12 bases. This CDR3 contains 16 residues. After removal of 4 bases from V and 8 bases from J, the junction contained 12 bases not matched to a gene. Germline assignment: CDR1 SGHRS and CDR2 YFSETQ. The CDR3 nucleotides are TGCGCCAGCAGCAAGGGACAGGGGGCTCAGTACATGGGCTACACCTTC. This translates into CASSKGQGAQYMGYTF.

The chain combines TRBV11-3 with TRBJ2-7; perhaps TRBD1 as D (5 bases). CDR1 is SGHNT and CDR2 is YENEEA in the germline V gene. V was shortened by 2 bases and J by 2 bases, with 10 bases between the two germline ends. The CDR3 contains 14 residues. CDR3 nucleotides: TGTGCCAGCAGCTTAAGGGGCGACGCCTACGAGCAGTACTTC. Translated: CASSLRGDAYEQYF.

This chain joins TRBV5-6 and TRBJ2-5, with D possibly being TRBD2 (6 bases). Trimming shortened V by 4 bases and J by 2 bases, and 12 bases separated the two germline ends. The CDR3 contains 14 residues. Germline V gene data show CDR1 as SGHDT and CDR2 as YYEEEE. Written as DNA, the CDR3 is TGTGCCAGCAGCCCCGGGACTTTTCAAGAGACCCAGTACTTC. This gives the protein CASSPGTFQETQYF.

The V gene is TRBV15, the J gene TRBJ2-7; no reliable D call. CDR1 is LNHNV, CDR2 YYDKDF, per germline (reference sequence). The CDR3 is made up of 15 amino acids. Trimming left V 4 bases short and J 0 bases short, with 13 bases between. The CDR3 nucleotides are TGTGCCACCAGCATCGGCGGTCACCGCTCCTACGAGCAGTACTTC. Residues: CATSIGGHRSYEQYF.

The CDR3: CASSSIKAGGGTDTQYF. CDR3 DNA: TGTGCCAGCAGCTCGATAAAAGCGGGAGGCGGCACAGATACGCAGTATTTT. The J gene is TRBJ2-3, the V gene TRBV7-2, with TRBD2 matching over 9 bases. Germline V gene lookup returns CDR1 SGHTA and CDR2 FQGNSA. The length of the CDR3 is 17 residues. V dropped 4 bases and J dropped 1; count of bases not matched to a gene: 9. Together with reference TRBV7-2 and TRBJ2-3, the CDR3 gives the full variable domain: GAGVSQSPSNKVTEKGKDVELRCDPISGHTALYWYRQSLGQGLEFLIYFQGNSAPDKSGLPSDRFSAERTGGSVSTLTIQRTQQEDSAVYLCASSSIKAGGGTDTQYFGPGTRLTVL.

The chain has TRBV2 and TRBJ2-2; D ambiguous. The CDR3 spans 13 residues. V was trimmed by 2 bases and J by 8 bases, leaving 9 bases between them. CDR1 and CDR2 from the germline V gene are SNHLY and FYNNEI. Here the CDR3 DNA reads TGTGCCAGCAGTGAAAGTGTCGGGGGGGAGCTGTTTTTT. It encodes CASSESVGGELFF.

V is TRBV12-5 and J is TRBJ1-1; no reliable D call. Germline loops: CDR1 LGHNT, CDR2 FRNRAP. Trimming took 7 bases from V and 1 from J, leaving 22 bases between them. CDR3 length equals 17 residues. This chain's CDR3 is CASASGVDLVSNTEAFF. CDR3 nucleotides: TGTGCTAGTGCATCCGGGGTGGATCTTGTGTCGAACACTGAAGCTTTCTTT.

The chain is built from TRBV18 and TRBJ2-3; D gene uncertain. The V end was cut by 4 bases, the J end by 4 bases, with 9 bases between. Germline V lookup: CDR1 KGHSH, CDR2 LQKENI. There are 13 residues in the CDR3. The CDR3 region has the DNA TGTGCCAGCTCACAACCGGGCGCAGATACGCAGTATTTT. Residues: CASSQPGADTQYF.

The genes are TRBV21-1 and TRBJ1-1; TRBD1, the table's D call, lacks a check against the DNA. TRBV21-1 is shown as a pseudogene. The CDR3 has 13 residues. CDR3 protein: CASSKDREAGAFF. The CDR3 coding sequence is TGTGCCAGCAGCAAGGACAGGGAGGCGGGAGCTTTCTTT.

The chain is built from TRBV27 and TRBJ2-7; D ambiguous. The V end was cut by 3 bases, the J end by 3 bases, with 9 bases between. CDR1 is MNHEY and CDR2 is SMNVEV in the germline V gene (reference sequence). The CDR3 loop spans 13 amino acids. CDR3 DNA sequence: TGTGCCAGCAGTTTGTCGCGCGTCTACGAGCAGTACTTC. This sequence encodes CASSLSRVYEQYF.

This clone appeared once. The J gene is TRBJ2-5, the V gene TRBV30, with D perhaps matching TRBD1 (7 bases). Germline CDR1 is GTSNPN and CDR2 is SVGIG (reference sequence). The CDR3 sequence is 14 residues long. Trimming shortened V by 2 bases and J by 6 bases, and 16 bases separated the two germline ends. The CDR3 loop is CAWSRRGEQKTQYF. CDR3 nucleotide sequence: TGTGCCTGGAGTCGCAGGGGGGAGCAGAAGACCCAGTACTTC.

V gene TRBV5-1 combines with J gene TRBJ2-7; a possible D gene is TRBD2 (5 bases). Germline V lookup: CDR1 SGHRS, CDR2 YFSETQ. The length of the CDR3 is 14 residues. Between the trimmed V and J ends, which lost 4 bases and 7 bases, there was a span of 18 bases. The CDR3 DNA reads TGCGCCAGCAGCACGGACGGACTGGTCTTGGAGCAGTACTTC. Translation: CASSTDGLVLEQYF.

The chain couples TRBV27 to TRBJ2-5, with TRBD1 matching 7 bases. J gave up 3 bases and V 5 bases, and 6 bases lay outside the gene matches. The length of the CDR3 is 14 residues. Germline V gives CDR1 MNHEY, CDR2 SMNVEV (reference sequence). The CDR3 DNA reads TGTGCCAGCAGTCTCCAGGGGACAGAAGAGACCCAGTACTTC. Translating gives CASSLQGTEETQYF.

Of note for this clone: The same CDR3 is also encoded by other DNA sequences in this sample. In DNA form, the CDR3 reads TGTGCCAGCTCACCGACCAGCGGGACAGATACGCAGTATTTT. It yields the protein CASSPTSGTDTQYF. The rearrangement uses TRBV18 and TRBJ2-3; D perhaps matches TRBD2 (6 bases). Per the germline V gene, CDR1 is KGHSH and CDR2 is LQKENI. CDR3 length equals 14 residues. V was cut by 3 bases and J by 3 bases, with 10 bases left in between.

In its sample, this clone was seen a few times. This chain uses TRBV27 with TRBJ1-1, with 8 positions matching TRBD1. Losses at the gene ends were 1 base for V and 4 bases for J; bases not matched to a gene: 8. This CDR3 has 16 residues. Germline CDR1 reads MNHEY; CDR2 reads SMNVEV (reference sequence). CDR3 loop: CASSLYGQGGGTEAFF. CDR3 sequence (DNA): TGTGCCAGCAGTTTATATGGACAGGGAGGGGGCACTGAAGCTTTCTTT.

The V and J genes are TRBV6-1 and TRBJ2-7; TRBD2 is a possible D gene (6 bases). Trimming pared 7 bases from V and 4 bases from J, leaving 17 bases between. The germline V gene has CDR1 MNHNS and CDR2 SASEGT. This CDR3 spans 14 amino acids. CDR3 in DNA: TGTGCCAGCAATGGGGCGGGGAGGAGGTACGAGCAGTACTTC. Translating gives CASNGAGRRYEQYF.

The CDR3 here is CASSLHQGAYEQYF. The CDR3 DNA reads as TGTGCCAGCTCACTGCATCAGGGGGCGTACGAGCAGTACTTC. This chain joins TRBV18 and TRBJ2-7; TRBD1 matches at 8 bases. The CDR3 runs to 14 residues. With 4 bases clipped from V and 4 bases from J, the junction kept 6 bases outside the gene matches. Germline CDR1 is KGHSH and CDR2 is LQKENI.

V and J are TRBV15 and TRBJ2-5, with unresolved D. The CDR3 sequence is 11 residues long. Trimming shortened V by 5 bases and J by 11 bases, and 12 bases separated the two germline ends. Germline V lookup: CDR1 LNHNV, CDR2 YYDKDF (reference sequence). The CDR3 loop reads CATSFRGEQYF. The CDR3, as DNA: TGTGCCACCAGCTTCCGAGGAGAGCAGTACTTC.

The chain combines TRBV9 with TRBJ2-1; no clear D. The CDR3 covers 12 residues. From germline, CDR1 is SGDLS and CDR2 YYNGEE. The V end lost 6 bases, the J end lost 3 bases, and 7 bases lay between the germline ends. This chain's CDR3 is CASNRDYNEQFF. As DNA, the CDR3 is TGTGCCAGCAACAGAGACTACAATGAGCAGTTCTTC.

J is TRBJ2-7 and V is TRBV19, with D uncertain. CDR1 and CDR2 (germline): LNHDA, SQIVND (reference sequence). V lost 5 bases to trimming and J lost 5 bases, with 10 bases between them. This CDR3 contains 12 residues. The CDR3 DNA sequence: TGTGCCAGTAGTCCCGGTCCCCACGAGCAGTACTTC. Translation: CASSPGPHEQYF. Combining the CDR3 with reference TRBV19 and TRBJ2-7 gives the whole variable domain DGGITQSPKYLFRKEGQNVTLSCEQNLNHDAMYWYRQDPGQGLRLIYYSQIVNDFQKGDIAEGYSVSREKKESFPLTVTSAQKNPTAFYLCASSPGPHEQYFGPGTRLTVT.